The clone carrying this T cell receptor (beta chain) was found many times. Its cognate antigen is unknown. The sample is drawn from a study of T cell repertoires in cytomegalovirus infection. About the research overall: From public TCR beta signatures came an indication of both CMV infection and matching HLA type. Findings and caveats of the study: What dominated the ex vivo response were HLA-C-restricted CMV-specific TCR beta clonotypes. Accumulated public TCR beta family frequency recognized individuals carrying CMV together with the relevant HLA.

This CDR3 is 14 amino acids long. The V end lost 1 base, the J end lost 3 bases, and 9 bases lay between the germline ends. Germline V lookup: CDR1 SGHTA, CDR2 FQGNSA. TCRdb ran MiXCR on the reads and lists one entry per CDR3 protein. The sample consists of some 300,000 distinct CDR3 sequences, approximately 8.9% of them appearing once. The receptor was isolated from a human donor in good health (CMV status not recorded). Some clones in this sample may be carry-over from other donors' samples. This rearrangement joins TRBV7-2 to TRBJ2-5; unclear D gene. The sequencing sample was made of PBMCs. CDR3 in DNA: TGTGCCAGCAGCTTAGTGCGGCAGAAAGAGACCCAGTACTTC. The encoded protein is CASSLVRQKETQYF.